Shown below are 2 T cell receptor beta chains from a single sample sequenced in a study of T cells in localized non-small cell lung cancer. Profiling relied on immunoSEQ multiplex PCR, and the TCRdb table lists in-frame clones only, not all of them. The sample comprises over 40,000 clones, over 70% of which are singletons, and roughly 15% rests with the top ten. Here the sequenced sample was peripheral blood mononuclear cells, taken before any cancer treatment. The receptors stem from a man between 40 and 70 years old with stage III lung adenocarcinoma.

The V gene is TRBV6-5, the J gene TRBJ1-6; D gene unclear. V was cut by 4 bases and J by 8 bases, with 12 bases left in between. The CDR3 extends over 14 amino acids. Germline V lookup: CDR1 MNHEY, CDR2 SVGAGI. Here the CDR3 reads CASSSSTLYSPLHF. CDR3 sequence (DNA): TGTGCCAGCAGTTCTTCAACATTGTATTCACCCCTCCACTTT.

This CDR3 reads CASSVAGVTETQYF. In nucleotides, the CDR3 is TGTGCCAGCAGTGTAGCGGGAGTAACAGAGACCCAGTACTTC. V usage is TRBV25-1 and J usage is TRBJ2-5, with 9 bases aligning to TRBD2. Germline CDR1 reads MGHDK; CDR2 reads SYGVNS. The CDR3 is 14 residues long. The J segment lost 4 bases and the V segment lost 4 bases, leaving 4 bases of the junction unmatched.